The entry below gives a single TCR beta chain sequence along with its context. The CDR3 spans 17 residues. V shed 1 base and J shed 0 bases, with 17 bases lying between them. The germline V gene has CDR1 SGHTS and CDR2 YDEGEE. This entry belongs to a study of blood T cell repertoires in COVID-19. Study in general: There were acute and convalescent COVID-19 samples, and they came from the United States, Italy and Spain. PBMCs, B-cell-depleted T cells, or T cells provided the cDNA or gDNA that made up the material.

Original processing notes: Cell counts per sample came from amplifying reference gene primers. Method: immunoSEQ multiplex PCR; TCRdb's copy keeps in-frame clones and lacks some. That table gives V, J and clone size, and the DNA gave D and trimming. The sample shows over 250,000 clones, about nine tenths of them seen only once. This clonotype was sampled from a woman in her sixties with acute or convalescent COVID-19. This chain joins TRBV5-8 and TRBJ2-7; a possible D gene is TRBD1 (6 bases). The sequenced sample consisted of peripheral blood. The CDR3 coding sequence is TGTGCCAGCAGCTTGAGGGGGTCGCTCCTGAGCTCCTACGAGCAGTACTTC. Amino acid sequence: CASSLRGSLLSSYEQYF.